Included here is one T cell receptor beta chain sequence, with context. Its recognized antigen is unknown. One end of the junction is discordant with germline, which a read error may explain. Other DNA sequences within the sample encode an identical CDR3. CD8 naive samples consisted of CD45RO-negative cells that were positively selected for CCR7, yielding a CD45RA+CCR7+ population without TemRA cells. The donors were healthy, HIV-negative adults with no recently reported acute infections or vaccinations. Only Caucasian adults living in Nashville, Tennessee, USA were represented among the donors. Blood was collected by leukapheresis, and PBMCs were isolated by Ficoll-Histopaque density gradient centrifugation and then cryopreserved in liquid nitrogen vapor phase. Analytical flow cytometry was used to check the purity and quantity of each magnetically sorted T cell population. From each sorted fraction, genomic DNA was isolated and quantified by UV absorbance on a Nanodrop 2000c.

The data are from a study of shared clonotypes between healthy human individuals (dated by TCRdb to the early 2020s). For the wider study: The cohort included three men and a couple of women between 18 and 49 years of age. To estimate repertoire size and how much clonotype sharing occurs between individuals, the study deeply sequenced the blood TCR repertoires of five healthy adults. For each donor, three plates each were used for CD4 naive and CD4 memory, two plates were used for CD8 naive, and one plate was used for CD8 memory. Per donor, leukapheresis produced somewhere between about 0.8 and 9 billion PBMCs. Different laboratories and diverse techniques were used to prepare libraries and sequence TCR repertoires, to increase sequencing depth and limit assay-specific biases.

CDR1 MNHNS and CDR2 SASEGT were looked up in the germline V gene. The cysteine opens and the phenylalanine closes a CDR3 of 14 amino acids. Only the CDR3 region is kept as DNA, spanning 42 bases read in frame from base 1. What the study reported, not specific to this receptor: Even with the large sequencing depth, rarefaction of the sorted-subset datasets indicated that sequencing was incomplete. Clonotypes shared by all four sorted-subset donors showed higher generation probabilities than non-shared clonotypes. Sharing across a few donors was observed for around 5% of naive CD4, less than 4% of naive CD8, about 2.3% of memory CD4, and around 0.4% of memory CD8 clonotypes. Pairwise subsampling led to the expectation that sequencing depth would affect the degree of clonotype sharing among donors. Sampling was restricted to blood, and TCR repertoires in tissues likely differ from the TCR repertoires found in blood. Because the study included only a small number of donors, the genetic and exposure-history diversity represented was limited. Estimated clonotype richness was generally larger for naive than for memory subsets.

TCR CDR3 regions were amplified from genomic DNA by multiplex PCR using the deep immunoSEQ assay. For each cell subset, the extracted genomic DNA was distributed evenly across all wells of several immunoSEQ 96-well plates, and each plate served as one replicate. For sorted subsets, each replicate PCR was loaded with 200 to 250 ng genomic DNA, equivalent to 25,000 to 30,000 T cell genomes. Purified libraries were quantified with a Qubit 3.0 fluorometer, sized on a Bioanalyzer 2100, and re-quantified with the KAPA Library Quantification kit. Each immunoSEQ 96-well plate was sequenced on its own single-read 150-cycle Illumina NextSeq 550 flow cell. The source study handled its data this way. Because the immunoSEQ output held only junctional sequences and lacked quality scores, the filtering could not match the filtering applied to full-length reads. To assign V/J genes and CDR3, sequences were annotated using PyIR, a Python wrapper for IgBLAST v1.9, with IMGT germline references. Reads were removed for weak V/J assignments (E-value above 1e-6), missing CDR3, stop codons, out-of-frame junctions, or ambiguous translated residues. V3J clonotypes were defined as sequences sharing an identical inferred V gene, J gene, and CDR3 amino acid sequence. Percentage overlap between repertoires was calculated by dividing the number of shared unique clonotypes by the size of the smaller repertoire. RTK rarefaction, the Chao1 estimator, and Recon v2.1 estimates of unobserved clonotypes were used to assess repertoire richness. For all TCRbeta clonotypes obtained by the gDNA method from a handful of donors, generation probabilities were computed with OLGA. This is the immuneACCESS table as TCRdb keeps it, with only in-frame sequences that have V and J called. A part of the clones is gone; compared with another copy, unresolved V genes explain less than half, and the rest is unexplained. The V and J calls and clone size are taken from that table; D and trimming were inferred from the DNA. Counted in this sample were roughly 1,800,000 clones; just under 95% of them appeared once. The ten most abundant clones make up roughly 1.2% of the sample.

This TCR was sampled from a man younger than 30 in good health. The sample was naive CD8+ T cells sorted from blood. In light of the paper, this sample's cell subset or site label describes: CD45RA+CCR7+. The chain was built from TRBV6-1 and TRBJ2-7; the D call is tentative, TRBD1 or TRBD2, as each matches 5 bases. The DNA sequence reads TGTGCCAGCAGCGAAGGCGTCGGGGCTTACGAGCAGTACTTC. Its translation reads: CASSEGVGAYEQYF.